Below are 7 T cell receptor beta chains sequenced from a single sample in a study of cytomegalovirus exposure and HLA in healthy donors. Profiled with immunoSEQ multiplex PCR; TCRdb holds only in-frame clones, not every one. Of 150,000 to 200,000 clones listed, about 88% are singletons. Sequenced material: PBMCs. The receptors were sampled from a woman under 30 in good health and CMV-seronegative.

The V and J genes are TRBV10-3 and TRBJ1-1; 9 bases fit TRBD1. Unmatched junction bases numbered 15, after V lost 4 bases and J lost 3 bases. The CDR3 is made up of 18 amino acids. Germline assignment: CDR1 ENHRY and CDR2 SYGVKD. The CDR3 loop reads CAISARTGAKQMHTEAFF. CDR3 nucleotides: TGTGCCATCAGTGCACGGACAGGGGCCAAACAAATGCACACTGAAGCTTTCTTT.

The chain is built from TRBV5-1 and TRBJ1-2; D unclear. Trimming removed 4 bases from V and 4 bases from J, with 8 bases in between. The CDR3 runs to 12 residues. The germline V gene has CDR1 SGHRS and CDR2 YFSETQ. The CDR3 protein is CASSMPSYGYTF. CDR3 DNA sequence: TGCGCCAGCAGCATGCCCAGCTATGGCTACACCTTC.

The gene calls are TRBV5-1 and TRBJ2-7, with D tentatively TRBD2 (5 bases). Looked up from germline, CDR1 is SGHRS and CDR2 is YFSETQ. The V end was cut by 0 bases, the J end by 3 bases, with 10 bases between. The CDR3 runs 14 residues. The CDR3: CASSLEGVRYEQYF. CDR3 in DNA: TGCGCCAGCAGCTTGGAGGGAGTTCGCTACGAGCAGTACTTC.

This clone occurred a few times. This chain links TRBV2 with TRBJ1-6, with 10 bases fitting TRBD1. The CDR3 is 15 amino acids. V shed 8 bases and J 14 bases; nucleotides not matched to a gene: 15. Per germline, CDR1 SNHLY and CDR2 FYNNEI. The CDR3 is CASLAMGTGVEALHF. DNA of the CDR3: TGTGCCAGCTTGGCTATGGGGACAGGGGTTGAGGCCCTCCACTTT.

The chain is built from TRBV7-8 and TRBJ1-1; tentatively, D is TRBD1 (6 bases). Trimming stripped 3 bases from V and 0 bases from J, with 23 bases between. The CDR3 runs to 19 residues. From germline, CDR1 is SGHVS and CDR2 FQNEAQ. The CDR3 spells CASSLVRWGPRFMNTEAFF. The CDR3 DNA reads TGTGCCAGCAGCTTGGTTCGGTGGGGGCCCCGATTTATGAACACTGAAGCTTTCTTT.

The CDR3 loop reads CASSETEQGTEAFF. The CDR3 nucleotides are TGCGCCAGCAGTGAGACGGAACAGGGCACTGAAGCTTTCTTT. V is TRBV10-1 and J is TRBJ1-1; perhaps TRBD1 as D (6 bases). The V gene's germline CDR1 is WNHNN and CDR2 SYGVQD (reference sequence). V was shortened by 2 bases and J by 4 bases, with 11 bases between the two germline ends. The CDR3 has 14 residues.

CDR3 nucleotides: TGTGCCAGCAGTTTAAGGACAGCCAACACTGAAGCTTTCTTT. Its protein is CASSLRTANTEAFF. The V gene is TRBV28, the J gene TRBJ1-1, with D possibly matching TRBD1 (6 bases). Trimming took off 2 bases at V and 2 bases at J, with 9 bases between the two ends. The CDR3 is 14 amino acids. From germline, CDR1 is MDHEN and CDR2 SYDVKM.